The clone carrying this TCR beta chain appeared a single time. Its antigen remains unidentified. Germline values: CDR1 MNHEY, CDR2 SVGAGI. The V and J ends lost 7 bases and 7 bases, in that order; junction bases with no gene match: 9. The CDR3 runs 13 residues. The data were obtained in a study of OX40 agonist ivuxolimab in advanced cancers. Overall study context: Patients were treated with ivuxolimab, an agonistic anti-OX40 (CD134) antibody. Every patient in dose escalation had hepatocellular carcinoma, melanoma, renal cell or head and neck cancer. Findings of the study overall: Relative to CD4+, CD8+ T cells held more expanded clones on average.

TCRdb's copy holds only in-frame clones and misses some; the assay was immunoSEQ multiplex PCR. Found here are around 40,000 clones, 84% of them singletons; the top ten hold 15%. This receptor was obtained from an adult with an advanced solid tumor such as melanoma, head and neck, liver or kidney cancer. The sample consisted of CD4+ or CD8+ T cells sorted from blood, taken in a trial of the OX40 agonist ivuxolimab. This rearrangement joins TRBV6-5 to TRBJ1-2; 7 positions agree with TRBD1. The CDR3 region has the DNA TGTGCCAGCAAAAGACAGGGAATTGCTGGCTACACCTTC. It yields the protein CASKRQGIAGYTF.